This entry describes one T cell receptor (beta chain). This sample was included in a study of blood T cell repertoires in COVID-19. The wider study: Sites in the United States, Italy and Spain provided acute and convalescent COVID-19 samples. PBMCs, B-cell-depleted T cells, or T cells provided the cDNA or gDNA that made up the material.

Authors' analysis steps: Amplified reference gene primers provided the basis for estimating nucleated cell counts. Profiled with immunoSEQ multiplex PCR; TCRdb holds only in-frame clones, not every one. V and J calls and clone size are those listed in that table; D and trimming were worked out from the DNA. There are 95,000 to 100,000 clones in the sample; around 87% occur only once, and approximately 10% lies in the top ten. Germline CDR1 reads SNHLY; CDR2 reads FYNNEI. V lost 5 bases and J lost 2; bases outside the gene matches: 6. There are 16 residues in the CDR3. Sequencing was carried out using peripheral blood. The TCR originated in a woman aged 25 to 39 with acute or convalescent COVID-19. This chain connects TRBV2 to TRBJ2-1, with 10 bases that match TRBD1. CDR3 DNA: TGTGCCAGCAGTCCCAGGACAGGGGGGGCCTACAATGAGCAGTTCTTC. This codes for CASSPRTGGAYNEQFF.